The present entry profiles one T cell receptor beta chain with its context. Its antigen remains unidentified. No quality values exist for individual bases; no much larger clone is one base distant. The CDR3 regions of human TCRbeta chains were subjected to immunosequencing. Turning to the authors' computational methods: Repertoire TCRs were checked for matches against a reference library of SARS-CoV-2-specific TCRs that had been generated using the MIRA antigen-specificity platform. Breadth was defined as the fraction of unique TCRs that were SARS-CoV-2-associated, and depth was defined as the fraction of total T cells that were SARS-CoV-2-associated. Using the MIRA data, each spike-specific TCR was mapped to the spike region that the TCR reacts to and placed in a CD4 or CD8 class. Log10-transformed breadth and depth values were compared by one-way ANOVA with Sidak's multiple comparisons tests. Held by TCRdb, this immuneACCESS table contains in-frame sequences only and omits some clones. Under half of the omission traces to an unresolved V gene where checked; the cause of the rest is unknown. V and J calls and clone size are copied from that table; D and trimming were computed from the DNA. This sample has 90,000 to 100,000 clones in its table, and roughly 90% of those were observed once. The biggest ten clones account for about 16% of the sample.

The germline V gene gives CDR1 as SGHTA and CDR2 as FQGNSA. The CDR3 sequence holds 16 residues, the cysteine and phenylalanine included. The entry retains the CDR3 DNA only, 48 bases that are in frame from base 1. Trimmed from V: 1 base; trimmed from J: 6 bases; junction bases lacking a gene match: 9. This sample was taken from a study of T cell responses to AZD1222 COVID-19 vaccine (dated by TCRdb to the early 2020s). Study-level background: A total of about 230 trial participants underwent TCR sequencing, of whom some 210 received two doses of AZD1222 and about 25 received two doses of the MenACWY control vaccine. Trial participants were enrolled by age into subgroups of 18-55, 56-69 and 70-plus years, and about 150, 27 and 61 TCR-sequenced participants, respectively, were included in these subgroups. Broad study findings and their caveats: Conclusions about previously exposed vaccinees were limited because only six AZD1222 recipients were SARS-CoV-2 seropositive at baseline. In the small 56-69-year group, the increase in depth fell short of significance, most likely because of low power. Nearly half of unique spike-specific TCRs reportedly recognized epitopes outside regions mutated in the B.1.351 and B.1.1.7 variants. Participants were mostly white British, with more females than males. The authors suggested clonal diversity may have been underestimated. Because no day 14 peak-response samples were available, repertoires were characterized only after the peak T cell response. A significant rise in spike-specific TCR breadth and depth was observed after two AZD1222 doses relative to day 0 and relative to MenACWY recipients. The whole spike protein was spanned by vaccine-associated CD4 TCRs, and dominant responses were seen in regions 160-218 and 743-854.

In light of the paper, this sample's time point label describes: about 28 days (+/-7) after the second vaccine dose. Because spike-specific TCR depth and breadth did not differ between the two schedules, AZD1222 recipients who got a second dose at roughly 4 weeks were pooled with those who got a second dose at roughly 12 weeks. Vaccinee samples came from UK trials COV001 and COV002, including a single-blind randomized controlled phase 2/3 trial of AZD1222 (ChAdOx1 nCoV-19) in healthy adults. For TCRbeta chain sequencing, PBMC samples from trial participants were taken at day 0 and at day 28 after the second dose.

Sequencing used peripheral blood, obtained 28 days after the second AZD1222 dose. The chain is encoded by TRBV7-2 joined to TRBJ2-7; TRBD2 aligns with 10 central bases. The TCR sequence derives from an adult who received the AZD1222 COVID-19 vaccine. The DNA reads as follows: TGTGCCAGCAGCTTAGATCTAGCGGGAGCCTCGAGCGAGCAGTACTTC. It specifies CASSLDLAGASSEQYF.